This TCR beta chain is from a study of shared clonotypes between healthy human individuals. The CDR3 extends over 16 amino acids. The germline CDR1 and CDR2 sequences are SGHTA and FQGTGA. V shed 6 bases and J 5 bases; nucleotides not matched to a gene: 13. Comment on this clone: Its matching antigen is unknown.

Study-wide results and limits: Naive subsets typically showed greater estimated richness than memory subsets. Compared with clonotypes that all four donors shared, non-shared clonotypes had lower generation probabilities.

Naive CD8 cells were CD45RO-negative, positively selected for CCR7, excluding terminally differentiated effector memory CD45RA+ cells. Donors were Caucasian adults residing in Nashville, Tennessee, USA. How the authors handled the data: ImmunoSEQ only sent back junction sequences with no quality scores, so filtering was done differently. TCRdb's table, derived via immunoSEQ multiplex PCR, lists solely in-frame clones and lacks some. V, J and clone size derive from that table, while D and trimming were established from the DNA sequence. Counted here are over 2,000,000 clones, around 93% occurring once; the ten biggest clones make up around 1.7%.

The receptor comes from a man in his late teens or twenties in good health. Some clones in this sample may be carry-over from other donors' samples. Sequencing was carried out using naive CD8+ T cells from PBMCs. J is TRBJ1-1 and V is TRBV7-3; TRBD1 agrees at 9 bases. CDR3 in DNA: TGTGCCAGCAGGACCCACCCGGGACAGGGAAATACTGAAGCTTTCTTT. Encoded protein: CASRTHPGQGNTEAFF.